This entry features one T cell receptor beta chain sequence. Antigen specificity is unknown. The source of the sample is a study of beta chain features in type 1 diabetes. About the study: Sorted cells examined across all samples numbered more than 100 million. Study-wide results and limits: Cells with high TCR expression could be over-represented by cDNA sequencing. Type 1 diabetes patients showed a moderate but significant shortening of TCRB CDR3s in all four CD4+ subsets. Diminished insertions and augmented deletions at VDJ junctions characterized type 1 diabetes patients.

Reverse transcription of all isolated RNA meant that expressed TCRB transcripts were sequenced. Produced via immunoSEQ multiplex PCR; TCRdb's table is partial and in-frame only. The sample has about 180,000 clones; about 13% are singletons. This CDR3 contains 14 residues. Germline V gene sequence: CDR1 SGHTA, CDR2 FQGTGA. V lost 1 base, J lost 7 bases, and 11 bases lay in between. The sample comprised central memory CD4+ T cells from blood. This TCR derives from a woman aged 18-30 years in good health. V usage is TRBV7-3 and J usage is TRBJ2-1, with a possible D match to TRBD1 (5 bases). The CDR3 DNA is TGTGCCAGCAGCTTAATGTCAGGGCCGAATGAGCAGTTCTTC. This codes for CASSLMSGPNEQFF. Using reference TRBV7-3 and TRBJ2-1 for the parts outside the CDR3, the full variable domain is GAGVSQTPSNKVTEKGKYVELRCDPISGHTALYWYRQSLGQGPEFLIYFQGTGAADDSGLPNDRFFAVRPEGSVSTLKIQRTERGDSAVYLCASSLMSGPNEQFFGPGTRLTVL.